This T cell receptor (beta chain) emerged from a study of cytomegalovirus exposure and HLA in healthy donors. Study-level findings and limits: In a later analysis, common viral pathogens appeared linked to several of the most significant clusters.

This clone appeared a few times. Its antigen remains unknown. Germline V gene sequence: CDR1 SGHRS, CDR2 YFSETQ. There are 14 residues in the CDR3. The V segment lost 1 base and the J segment 3 bases; nucleotides outside the gene matches: 1. A multiplex PCR was run with 60 Vbeta primers and 13 Jbeta primers. This table comes from immunoSEQ multiplex PCR, and its TCRdb copy is limited to in-frame clones, with some not included. The sample has 200,000 or so clones, approximately 81% seen once. V usage is TRBV5-1 and J usage is TRBJ2-5; 9 nucleotides match TRBD2. The specimen sequenced was PBMCs. The TCR comes from a boy aged 5-17 years in good health and CMV-seronegative. The CDR3 reads CASSLRLAEETQYF. The CDR3 DNA reads as TGCGCCAGCAGCTTGAGACTAGCGGAAGAGACCCAGTACTTC.